The rows below give T cell receptor beta chains drawn from one sample of a study of metastatic and nonmetastatic thyroid tumors. TCRdb redid the clone calls on the PCR reads using MiXCR. Altogether 49,000 or so clones are present, around 25% being singletons, with the ten largest covering more than 3%. Source material: blood. The receptor set was obtained from a male donor with papillary thyroid cancer or a benign thyroid nodule (not recorded which). Some clones in this sample may be carry-over from other donors' samples. CDR3s include the opening cysteine and the closing phenylalanine or tryptophan. A D gene is named only where the DNA matches it firmly. Where a row states a size, it is once, few, many or the class of an expanded clone; other rows omit it.

CDR3 | DNA | V | length | size | J | D
CSAVFQGTGIFSYEQYF | TGCAGTGCTGTCTTTCAGGGGACAGGGATTTTCTCCTACGAGCAGTACTTC | TRBV20-1 | 17 | . | TRBJ2-7 | TRBD1
CASSISYRETEAFF | TGTGCCAGTAGTATTAGTTACAGGGAGACTGAAGCTTTCTTT | TRBV19 | 14 | many | TRBJ1-1 | .
CASSLAPGTGTTDTQYF | TGTGCCAGCAGCTTAGCACCCGGGACAGGGACCACAGATACGCAGTATTTT | TRBV11-1 | 17 | . | TRBJ2-3 | TRBD1
CASSPRTDSYEQYF | TGTGCCAGCAGCCCGCGGACAGACTCCTACGAGCAGTACTTC | TRBV11-2 | 14 | . | TRBJ2-7 | .
CASSLFGVLNQPQHF | TGTGCCAGCAGCTTATTCGGGGTCTTAAATCAGCCCCAGCATTTT | TRBV7-8 | 15 | few | TRBJ1-5 | .
CASRLDRGTYNEQFF | TGTGCCAGCAGACTTGACAGGGGCACCTACAATGAGCAGTTCTTC | TRBV12-3/TRBV12-4 | 15 | few | TRBJ2-1 | TRBD1
CASSLGYEQYF | TGTGCCAGCTCACTAGGTTACGAGCAGTACTTC | TRBV18 | 11 | medium-sized | TRBJ2-7 | .
CSARRGSGGSSYNSPLHF | TGCAGTGCTAGGAGGGGGTCAGGGGGTAGCTCCTATAATTCACCCCTCCACTTT | TRBV20-1 | 18 | . | TRBJ1-6 | TRBD1
CASSSPGQGGAEQYF | TGTGCCAGCAGTTCGCCGGGACAGGGTGGGGCCGAGCAGTACTTC | TRBV6-5 | 15 | few | TRBJ2-7 | TRBD1
CAWSRDRGLEAKNIQYF | TGTGCCTGGAGTCGGGACAGGGGGCTCGAGGCCAAAAACATTCAGTACTTC | TRBV30 | 17 | many | TRBJ2-4 | TRBD1
CASSPTLGTPRSNWGYF | TGTGCCAGCAGCCCCACTCTGGGGACCCCGCGATCGAACTGGGGGTACTTC | TRBV3-1 | 17 | many | TRBJ2-7 | .
CASSQAGNYGYTF | TGTGCCAGCAGTCAAGCGGGTAACTATGGCTACACCTTC | TRBV6-1 | 13 | . | TRBJ1-2 | .
CSARDPRGGNTEAFF | TGCAGTGCTAGAGATCCGAGAGGGGGCAACACTGAAGCTTTCTTT | TRBV20-1 | 15 | many | TRBJ1-1 | TRBD1
CSARYDREYEQYF | TGCAGTGCTAGGTATGACAGGGAGTACGAGCAGTACTTC | TRBV20-1 | 13 | . | TRBJ2-7 | TRBD1
CASSRDTNSPLHF | TGTGCCAGCAGCCGGGACACTAATTCACCCCTCCACTTT | TRBV7-9 | 13 | . | TRBJ1-6 | .
CASSIAGASGYTGELFF | TGTGCCAGTAGTATAGCGGGGGCGTCGGGGTACACCGGGGAGCTGTTTTTT | TRBV19 | 17 | many | TRBJ2-2 | .
CASSTRDRGQVDTEAFF | TGTGCCAGTAGTACCCGGGACAGGGGGCAGGTGGACACTGAAGCTTTCTTT | TRBV19 | 17 | . | TRBJ1-1 | TRBD1
CAWSPLADTQYF | TGTGCCTGGAGTCCCCTCGCAGATACGCAGTATTTT | TRBV30 | 12 | many | TRBJ2-3 | .
CASSPGDSLSYEQYF | TGTGCCAGCAGTCCGGGGGACAGCCTGTCCTACGAGCAGTACTTC | TRBV28 | 15 | many | TRBJ2-7 | .
CASSLAGGHYGYTF | TGCGCCAGCAGCTTGGCTGGGGGACACTATGGCTACACCTTC | TRBV5-1 | 14 | . | TRBJ1-2 | .
CASSLGAGKDTQYF | TGTGCCAGCAGCTTAGGAGCGGGAAAAGATACGCAGTATTTT | TRBV11-2 | 14 | many | TRBJ2-3 | TRBD2
CASSLLPAVETQYF | TGTGCCAGCAGCTTATTACCGGCTGTGGAGACCCAGTACTTC | TRBV7-8 | 14 | many | TRBJ2-5 | .
CASSQGGLVQETQYF | TGTGCCAGCAGCCAAGGGGGACTAGTCCAAGAGACCCAGTACTTC | TRBV3-1 | 15 | many | TRBJ2-5 | TRBD2
CAANTGQTFNTEAFF | TGTGCAGCGAATACGGGACAGACCTTTAACACTGAAGCTTTCTTT | TRBV28 | 15 | few | TRBJ1-1 | TRBD1
CANRGRGGNQPQHF | TGTGCCAACAGAGGCAGGGGGGGCAATCAGCCCCAGCATTTT | TRBV6-5 | 14 | . | TRBJ1-5 | TRBD1
CASSSWDSYGYTF | TGTGCCAGCAGCTCATGGGACAGCTATGGCTACACCTTC | TRBV7-9 | 13 | many | TRBJ1-2 | TRBD1
CASSRTREGEQFF | TGTGCCAGCAGTCGTACACGGGAAGGGGAGCAGTTCTTC | TRBV11-3 | 13 | . | TRBJ2-1 | .